The 11 T cell receptor beta chains below all came from one sample that was sequenced in a study of follicular helper T cells after annual influenza vaccination (dated by TCRdb to 2015 to 2018). According to the study, the label for this sample's time point signals: 2015-2016 season, pre-vaccination. Library creation used the immunoSEQ multiplex PCR assay. Held by TCRdb, this immuneACCESS table contains in-frame sequences only and omits some clones. Under half of the omission traces to an unresolved V gene where checked; the cause of the rest is unknown. The sample records 9,400 or so clones, roughly 80% of which are singletons. The ten largest make up 1.5% to 1.7% of the sample. Specimen: CXCR5+ CD38- circulating T follicular helper cells from blood, collected on the day of influenza vaccination. What this sample's cell subset or site label stands for: circulating Tfh, non-naive CD4+CXCR5+PD-1+ (ICOS+CD38+ or ICOS-CD38-). All receptors derive from an adult who received the influenza vaccine.

DNA for the CDR3: TGTGCCAGCAGCTTGTTTGACAGGGGACAACCTACCTTC. Amino acids: CASSLFDRGQPTF. The chain recombines TRBV7-3 with TRBJ1-2, with TRBD1 matching 8 bases. This CDR3 has 13 residues. The germline V gene encodes CDR1 SGHTA and CDR2 FQGTGA. With V trimmed by 3 bases and J by 14 bases, 11 bases remained unmatched.

This sequence joins TRBV11-2 and TRBJ1-2, with 9 bases identical to TRBD1. CDR1 is SGHAT, CDR2 FQNNGV, per germline. The CDR3 runs to 15 residues. Trimming cost V 6 bases and J 6 bases; bases outside gene matches: 11. In DNA form, the CDR3 reads TGTGCCAGCAGTATTCCTGGACAGGGGATGAATGGCTACACCTTC. Translation: CASSIPGQGMNGYTF.

This chain joins TRBV7-2 and TRBJ2-5, with a tentative D call TRBD1 (5 bases). This CDR3 contains 14 residues. Germline values: CDR1 SGHTA, CDR2 FQGNSA. V was pared by 5 bases and J by 5 bases, with 15 bases between. CDR3 nucleotides: TGTGCCAGCAGCGGAAGACAGTTTGGGGAGACCCAGTACTTC. Translating gives CASSGRQFGETQYF. Together with reference TRBV7-2 and TRBJ2-5, the CDR3 gives the full variable domain: GAGVSQSPSNKVTEKGKDVELRCDPISGHTALYWYRQSLGQGLEFLIYFQGNSAPDKSGLPSDRFSAERTGGSVSTLTIQRTQQEDSAVYLCASSGRQFGETQYFGPGTRLLVL.

The V and J genes are TRBV5-1 and TRBJ2-7, with D possibly called TRBD1 or TRBD2 (6 bases each). From germline, CDR1 is SGHRS and CDR2 YFSETQ. This CDR3 spans 15 amino acids. V lost 0 bases and J lost 3, with 13 bases in between. The CDR3 nucleotides read TGCGCCAGCAGCTTGGACCCGGGGGCCTACTACGAGCAGTACTTC. Translation: CASSLDPGAYYEQYF.

The rearrangement links TRBV18 to TRBJ2-6; D possibly corresponds to TRBD1 (7 bases). In germline, CDR1 is KGHSH, CDR2 LQKENI. The CDR3 spans 18 residues. Trimming stripped 5 bases from V and 2 bases from J, with 19 bases between. The CDR3 sequence: CASSGGDSRRPGANVLTF. DNA for the CDR3: TGTGCCAGCTCAGGAGGGGACAGCCGGAGACCTGGGGCCAACGTCCTGACTTTC.

This chain uses TRBV7-6 with TRBJ2-2, with D unclear. V dropped 6 bases and J dropped 7 bases, with 15 bases sitting between them. The CDR3 extends over 14 amino acids. Germline CDR1 reads SGHVS; CDR2 reads FNYEAQ. Written as DNA, the CDR3 is TGTGCCAGCAGTCTCCCCGGAGTCAACGGGGAGCTGTTTTTT. Its translation is CASSLPGVNGELFF.

The chain has TRBV2 and TRBJ2-5; weak D call: TRBD2 (6 bases). Trimming removed 3 bases from V and 2 bases from J, with 13 bases in between. The CDR3 spans 15 residues. Germline values: CDR1 SNHLY, CDR2 FYNNEI. The CDR3: CASSDPGLSQETQYF. In DNA form, the CDR3 reads TGTGCCAGCAGTGACCCCGGACTATCACAAGAGACCCAGTACTTC.

The genes are TRBV6-1 and TRBJ1-2; TRBD1 matches at 11 bases. The CDR3 is 16 amino acids. V gave up 2 bases and J gave up 1 base; unmatched junction bases: 3. Germline V lookup: CDR1 MNHNS, CDR2 SASEGT. The CDR3 DNA is TGTGCCAGCAGTGAACAGGGGACAGGGGGTAACTATGGCTACACCTTC. Its translation: CASSEQGTGGNYGYTF.

The CDR3 DNA sequence: TGTGCCAGCAGTTACTATGGGGGAGGGACAGATACGCAGTATTTT. Translating it yields CASSYYGGGTDTQYF. The rearrangement links TRBV6-5 to TRBJ2-3; 7 nucleotides line up with TRBD2. The V gene's germline CDR1 is MNHEY and CDR2 SVGAGI. The CDR3 loop spans 15 amino acids. The V gene end was trimmed by 1 base and the J gene end by 3 bases; junction bases not matched to a gene: 4.

The chain couples TRBV28 to TRBJ2-5, with D perhaps matching TRBD1 (5 bases). V lost 3 bases to trimming and J lost 6 bases, with 14 bases between them. This CDR3 region has 14 residues. Germline CDR1 MDHEN, CDR2 SYDVKM. CDR3 sequence: CASSFNHPGQTQYF. The CDR3 coding sequence is TGTGCCAGCAGTTTTAACCACCCAGGGCAGACCCAGTACTTC.

V usage is TRBV4-1 and J usage is TRBJ2-2; D may be TRBD1 or TRBD2 (5 bases each). This CDR3 region has 17 residues. Germline V gene sequence: CDR1 MGHRA, CDR2 YSYEKL. Trimming shortened V by 3 bases and J by 0 bases, and 14 bases separated the two germline ends. CDR3 bases: TGCGCCAGCAGCCACCCCCCCGGGACGGCGAACACCGGGGAGCTGTTTTTT. Its protein is CASSHPPGTANTGELFF.